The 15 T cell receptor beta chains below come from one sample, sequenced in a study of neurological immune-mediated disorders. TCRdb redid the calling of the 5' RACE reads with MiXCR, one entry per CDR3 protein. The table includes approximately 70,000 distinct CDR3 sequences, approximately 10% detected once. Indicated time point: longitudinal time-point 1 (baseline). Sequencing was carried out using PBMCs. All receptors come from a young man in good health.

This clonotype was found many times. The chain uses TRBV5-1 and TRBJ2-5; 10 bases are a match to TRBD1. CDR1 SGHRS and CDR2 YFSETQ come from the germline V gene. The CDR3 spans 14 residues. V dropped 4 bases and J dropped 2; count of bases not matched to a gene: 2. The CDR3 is CASSRDRGQETQYF. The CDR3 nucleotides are TGCGCCAGCAGCCGGGACAGGGGTCAAGAGACCCAGTACTTC.

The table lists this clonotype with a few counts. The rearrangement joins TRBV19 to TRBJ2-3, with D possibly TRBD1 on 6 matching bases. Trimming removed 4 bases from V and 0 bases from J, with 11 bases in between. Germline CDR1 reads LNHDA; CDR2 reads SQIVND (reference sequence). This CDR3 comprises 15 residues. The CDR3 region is CASSSTGISTDTQYF. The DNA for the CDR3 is TGTGCCAGTAGTAGCACAGGGATTAGCACAGATACGCAGTATTTT.

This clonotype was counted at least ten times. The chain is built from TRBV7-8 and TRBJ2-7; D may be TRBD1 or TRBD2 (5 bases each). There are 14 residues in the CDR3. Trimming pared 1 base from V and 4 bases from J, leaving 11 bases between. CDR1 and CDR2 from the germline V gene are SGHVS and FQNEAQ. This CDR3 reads CASSLVYGAYEQYF. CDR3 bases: TGTGCCAGCAGCTTAGTATACGGGGCTTACGAGCAGTACTTC.

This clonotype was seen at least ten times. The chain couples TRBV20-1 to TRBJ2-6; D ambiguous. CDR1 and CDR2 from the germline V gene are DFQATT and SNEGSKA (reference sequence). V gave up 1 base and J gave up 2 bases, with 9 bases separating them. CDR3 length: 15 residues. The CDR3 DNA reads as TGCAGTGCTAGAGGAGGAGACACTGGGGCCAACGTCCTGACTTTC. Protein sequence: CSARGGDTGANVLTF.

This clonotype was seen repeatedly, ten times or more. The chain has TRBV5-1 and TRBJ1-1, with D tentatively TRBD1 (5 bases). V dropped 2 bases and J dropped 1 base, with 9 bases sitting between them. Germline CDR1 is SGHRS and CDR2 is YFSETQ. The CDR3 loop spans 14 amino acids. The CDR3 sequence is CASSFRQSNTEAFF. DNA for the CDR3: TGCGCCAGCAGCTTTCGACAGTCGAACACTGAAGCTTTCTTT.

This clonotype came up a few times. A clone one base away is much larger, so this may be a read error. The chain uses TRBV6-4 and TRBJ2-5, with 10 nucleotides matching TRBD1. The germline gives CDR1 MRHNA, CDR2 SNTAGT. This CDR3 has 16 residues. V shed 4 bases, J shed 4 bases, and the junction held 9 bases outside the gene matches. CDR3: CASSVRPGQGSETQYF. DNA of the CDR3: TGTGCCAGCAGTGTCCGACCGGGACAGGGGTCAGAGACCCAGTACTTC.

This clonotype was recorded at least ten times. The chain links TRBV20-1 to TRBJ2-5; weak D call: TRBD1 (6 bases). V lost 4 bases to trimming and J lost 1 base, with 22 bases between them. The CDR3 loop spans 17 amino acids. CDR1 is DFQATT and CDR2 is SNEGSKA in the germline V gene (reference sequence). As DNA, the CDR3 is TGCAGTGCTACAGGGGTTTTCTATAAGGGTAGCCAAGAGACCCAGTACTTC. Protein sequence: CSATGVFYKGSQETQYF.

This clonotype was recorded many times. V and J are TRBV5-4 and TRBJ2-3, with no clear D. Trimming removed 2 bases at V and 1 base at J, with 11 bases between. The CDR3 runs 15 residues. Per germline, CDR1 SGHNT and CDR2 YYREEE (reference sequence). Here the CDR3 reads CASSLKGRGTDTQYF. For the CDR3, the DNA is TGTGCCAGCAGCTTAAAGGGAAGAGGCACAGATACGCAGTATTTT.

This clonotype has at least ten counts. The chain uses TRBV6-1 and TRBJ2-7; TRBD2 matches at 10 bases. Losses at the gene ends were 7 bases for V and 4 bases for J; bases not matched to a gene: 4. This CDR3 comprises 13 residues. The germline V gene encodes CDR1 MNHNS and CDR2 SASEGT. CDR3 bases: TGTGCCAGCATAGCGGGAGGTTTTTACGAGCAGTACTTC. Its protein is CASIAGGFYEQYF.

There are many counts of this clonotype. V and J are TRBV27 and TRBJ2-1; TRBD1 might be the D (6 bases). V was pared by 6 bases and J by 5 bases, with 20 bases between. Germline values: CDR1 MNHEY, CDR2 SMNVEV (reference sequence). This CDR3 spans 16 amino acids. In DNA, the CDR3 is TGTGCCAGCAGCGATCCTGGGACATTCGGGGACAATGAGCAGTTCTTC. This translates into CASSDPGTFGDNEQFF.

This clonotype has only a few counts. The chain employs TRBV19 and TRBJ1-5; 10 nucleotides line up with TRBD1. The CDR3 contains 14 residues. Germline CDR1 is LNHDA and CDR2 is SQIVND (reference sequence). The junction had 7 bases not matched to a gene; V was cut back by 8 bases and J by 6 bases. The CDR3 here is CASAKGQGSQPQHF. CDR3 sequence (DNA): TGTGCCAGTGCGAAGGGACAGGGGAGTCAGCCCCAGCATTTT.

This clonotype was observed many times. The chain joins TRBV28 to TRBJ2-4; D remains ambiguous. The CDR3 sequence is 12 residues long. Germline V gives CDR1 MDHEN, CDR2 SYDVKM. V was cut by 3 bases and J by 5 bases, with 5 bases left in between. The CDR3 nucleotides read TGTGCCAGCAGTTTGGGTCAAAACATTCAGTACTTC. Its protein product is CASSLGQNIQYF.

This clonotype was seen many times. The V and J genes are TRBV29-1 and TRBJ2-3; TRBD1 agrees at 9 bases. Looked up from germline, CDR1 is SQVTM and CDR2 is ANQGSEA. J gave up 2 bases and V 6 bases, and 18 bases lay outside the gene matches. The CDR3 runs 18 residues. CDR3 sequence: CSVASGTGLTFATDTQYF. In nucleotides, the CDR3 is TGCAGCGTCGCTTCCGGGACAGGGTTAACGTTCGCCACAGATACGCAGTATTTT.

CDR3 residues: CASRITSGRVGEQYF. CDR3 in DNA: TGTGCCAGCAGGATCACTAGCGGGAGAGTCGGCGAGCAGTACTTC. This rearrangement joins TRBV11-2 to TRBJ2-7; 11 nucleotides agree with TRBD2. This CDR3 is built from 15 residues. V was pared by 6 bases and J by 6 bases, with 10 bases of the junction left unmatched. CDR1 and CDR2 (germline): SGHAT, FQNNGV.

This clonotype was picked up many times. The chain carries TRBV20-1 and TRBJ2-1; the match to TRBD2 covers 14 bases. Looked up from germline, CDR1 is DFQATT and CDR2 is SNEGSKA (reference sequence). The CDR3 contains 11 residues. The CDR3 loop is CTIGTSGRGFF. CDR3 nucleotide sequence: TGCACTATAGGGACTAGCGGGAGAGGGTTCTTC.